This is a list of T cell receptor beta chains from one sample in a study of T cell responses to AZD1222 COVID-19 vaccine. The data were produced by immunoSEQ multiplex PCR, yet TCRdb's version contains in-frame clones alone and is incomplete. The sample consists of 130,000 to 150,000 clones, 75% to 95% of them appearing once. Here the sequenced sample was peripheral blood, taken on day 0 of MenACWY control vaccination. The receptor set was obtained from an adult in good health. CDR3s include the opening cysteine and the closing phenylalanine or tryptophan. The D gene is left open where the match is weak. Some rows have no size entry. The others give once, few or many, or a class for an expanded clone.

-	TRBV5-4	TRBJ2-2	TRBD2	TGTGCCAGCAGCTTGGTCCCTAGCGGGTACACCGGGGAGCTGTTTTTT	CASSLVPSGYTGELFF
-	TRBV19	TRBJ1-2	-	TGTGCCACCACAACCGGGACCGACAACTACTATGGCTACACCTTC	CATTTGTDNYYGYTF
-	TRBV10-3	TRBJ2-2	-	TGTGCCATTGGGGAGGTCCAGAACACCGGGGAGCTGTTTTTT	CAIGEVQNTGELFF
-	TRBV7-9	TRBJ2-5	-	TGTGCCAGCACCACTCGGGACCAAGAGACCCAGTACTTC	CASTTRDQETQYF
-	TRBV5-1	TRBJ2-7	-	TGCGCCAGCAGCTTGGGCGGGACTTTTCGCGAGCAGTACTTC	CASSLGGTFREQYF
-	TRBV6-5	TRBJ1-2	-	TGTGCCAGCAGTCCCGGGACGGACTATGGCTACACCTTC	CASSPGTDYGYTF
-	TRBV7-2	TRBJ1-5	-	TGTGCCAGCAGCTTAGTTTATGGGATTGGGCAGCCCCAGCATTTT	CASSLVYGIGQPQHF
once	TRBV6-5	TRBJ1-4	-	TGTGCCAGCAGCCAACGGGGGGGGAGAGGAGAAAAACTGTTTTTT	CASSQRGGRGEKLFF
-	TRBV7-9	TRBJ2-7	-	TGTGCCAGCAGCTCCTCAGGGACTGCCTACGAGCAGTACTTC	CASSSSGTAYEQYF
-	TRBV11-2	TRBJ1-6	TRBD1	TGTGCCAGCAGCTTAGGGACAGGGGCATCTTCACCCCTCCACTTT	CASSLGTGASSPLHF
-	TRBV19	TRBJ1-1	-	TGTGCCAGTAATCTAGCAGAAAACACTGAAGCTTTCTTT	CASNLAENTEAFF
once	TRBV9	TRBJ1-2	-	TGTGCCAGCAGCGTAGGGACCTATGGCTACACCTTC	CASSVGTYGYTF
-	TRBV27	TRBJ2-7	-	TGTGCCAGCAGCTTCAGGGGGGACCGATCCTACGAGCAGTACTTC	CASSFRGDRSYEQYF
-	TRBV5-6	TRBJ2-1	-	TGTGCCAGCAGCCTCCACAGGGATCTTTTGGTGAATGAGCAGTTCTTC	CASSLHRDLLVNEQFF
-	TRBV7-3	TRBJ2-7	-	TGTGCCAGCAGCTTAACTAGCGGCTCCTACGAGCAGTACTTC	CASSLTSGSYEQYF
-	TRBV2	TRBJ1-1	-	TGTGCCAGCAGTGACCCCCCGGGGGCCGGGGCTTTCTTT	CASSDPPGAGAFF
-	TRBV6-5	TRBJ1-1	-	TGTGCCAGCAGTTACTCCTACAGGACGGCTGAAGCTTTCTTT	CASSYSYRTAEAFF
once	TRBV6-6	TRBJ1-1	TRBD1	TGTGCCAGCAGCCCCGGACAGGGGGCGTTCACTGAAGCTTTCTTT	CASSPGQGAFTEAFF
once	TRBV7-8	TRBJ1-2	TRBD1	TGTGCCAGCAGCTCAATTACAGGGGTGACGGCTGGCTACACCTTC	CASSSITGVTAGYTF
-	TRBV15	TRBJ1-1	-	TGTGCCACCAGCAGAGGGTTTGGTGAAGCTTTCTTT	CATSRGFGEAFF
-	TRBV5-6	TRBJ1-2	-	TGTGCCAGCAGCTTGGACCGTCGGGAGGTCATTGGCTACACCTTC	CASSLDRREVIGYTF
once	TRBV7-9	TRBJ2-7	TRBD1	TGTGCCAGCAGCTTCGGACAGGGGAACGAGCAGTACTTC	CASSFGQGNEQYF
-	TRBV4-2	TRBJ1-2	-	TGTGCCAGCAGCCCTGGGCCTGGGATAGGCTACACCTTC	CASSPGPGIGYTF
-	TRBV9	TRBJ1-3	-	TGTGCCAGCAGCGCACGGGACGGGAGTCCTTCGTCGGGTGGAAACACCATATATTTT	CASSARDGSPSSGGNTIYF
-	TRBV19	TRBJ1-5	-	TGTGCCAGTAAAACTTGGGGTCAGGGTGGCAATCAGCCCCAGCATTTT	CASKTWGQGGNQPQHF
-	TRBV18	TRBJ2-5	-	TGTGCCAGCTCCCCTACGTCTGGCAGCGTTTCGTACCAAGAGACCCAGTACTTC	CASSPTSGSVSYQETQYF
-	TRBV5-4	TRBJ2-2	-	TGTGCCAGCAGCACCGCTGTGCACACCGGGGAGCTGTTTTTT	CASSTAVHTGELFF
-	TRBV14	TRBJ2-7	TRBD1	TGTGCCAGCAGCCGTCCCGGGACAGGGTTCGAGCAGTACTTC	CASSRPGTGFEQYF
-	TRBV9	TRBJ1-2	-	TGTGCCAGCAGCGTAGAGGCGGACCTGTATGGCTACACCTTC	CASSVEADLYGYTF
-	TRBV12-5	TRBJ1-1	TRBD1	TGTGCTAGTGGTTTGGTAGACAGGGTCAACACTGAAGCTTTCTTT	CASGLVDRVNTEAFF
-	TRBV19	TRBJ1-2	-	TGTGCCAGTAGTATCTCGGACTATGGCTACACCTTC	CASSISDYGYTF
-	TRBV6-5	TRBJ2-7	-	TGTGCCAGCAGAGGGACCGGTGAGCAGTACTTC	CASRGTGEQYF
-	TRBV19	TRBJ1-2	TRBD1	TGTGCCAGTAGTATTCTGGAGGGCAGGGGGCGCGACTATGGCTACACCTTC	CASSILEGRGRDYGYTF
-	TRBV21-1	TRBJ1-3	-	TGTGCCAGCAGCAAAGCCAGGGGGCTCTCTGGAAACACCATATATTTT	CASSKARGLSGNTIYF
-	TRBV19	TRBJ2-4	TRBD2	TGTGCCAGTACCCCCGGGACTAGGAGTTACATTCAGTACTTC	CASTPGTRSYIQYF
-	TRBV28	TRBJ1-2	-	TGTGCCAGCAGTTTACCAGGGGCGGACTATGGCTACACCTTC	CASSLPGADYGYTF
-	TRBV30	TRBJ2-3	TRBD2	TGTGCCTGGTCTACTAGCGGGACGCAGTATTTT	CAWSTSGTQYF
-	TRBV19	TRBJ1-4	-	TGTGCCAGTCGACAGGCCCGGGATGAAAAACTGTTTTTT	CASRQARDEKLFF
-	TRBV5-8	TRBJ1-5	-	TGTGCCAGCAGCCATTGGTGGCGGGAGCGAACAAATCAGCCCCAGCATTTT	CASSHWWRERTNQPQHF
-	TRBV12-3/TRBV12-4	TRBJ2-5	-	TGTGCCAGCAGTTCCTCGTCCCAAGAGACCCAGTACTTC	CASSSSSQETQYF
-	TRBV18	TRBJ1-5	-	TGTGCCAGCTCACCAAATCGGGGGGCTCATCAGCCCCAGCATTTT	CASSPNRGAHQPQHF
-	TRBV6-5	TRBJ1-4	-	TGTGCCAGCAGTTGGGGGGGAACTAATGAAAAACTGTTTTTT	CASSWGGTNEKLFF
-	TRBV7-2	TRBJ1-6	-	TGTGCCAGCAGCTTAGAGGAGCCGTGGAATTCACCCCTCCACTTT	CASSLEEPWNSPLHF
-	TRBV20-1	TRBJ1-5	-	TGCAGTGCTAGAGAGGGTCAGCCCCAGCATTTT	CSAREGQPQHF
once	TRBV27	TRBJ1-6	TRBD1	TGTGCCAGCAGTTACCAGGCCGGGACAGGGGGTTCACCCCTCCACTTT	CASSYQAGTGGSPLHF
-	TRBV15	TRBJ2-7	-	TGTGCCACCAGCAGGTGGGGTTCCTACGAGCAGTACTTC	CATSRWGSYEQYF
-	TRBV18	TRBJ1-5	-	TGTGCCAGCTCACCCGGGGACGGGCAGCCCCAGCATTTT	CASSPGDGQPQHF
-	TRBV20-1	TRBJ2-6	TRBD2	TGCAGTGCTAGTCAAGCGGGGAGGACTGGGGCCAACGTCCTGACTTTC	CSASQAGRTGANVLTF
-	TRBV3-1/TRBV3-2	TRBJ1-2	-	TGTGCCAGCAGCCAAGTTGGGATCGCTGGGGGCGGCTACACCTTC	CASSQVGIAGGGYTF